This TCR beta chain emerged from a study of T cell responses to AZD1222 COVID-19 vaccine. Study conclusions and caveats: Clonal diversity was possibly underestimated, and white British individuals and females predominated among donors.

Turning to this clone: Its antigen is unidentified.

The data were produced by immunoSEQ multiplex PCR, yet TCRdb's version contains in-frame clones alone and is incomplete. Of 60,000 to 85,000 clones in the sample, about 85% were seen once. This clonotype was sampled from an adult in good health. The starting material was peripheral blood, obtained on day 0 of AZD1222 vaccination.

The CDR3 sequence: CASIPPGGGFCSNQPQHF. CDR3 DNA: TGTGCCAGTATCCCCCCCGGGGGGGGGTTTTGTAGCAATCAGCCCCAGCATTTT. The V and J genes are TRBV19 and TRBJ1-5; tentatively, D is TRBD1 (5 bases). Germline V gives CDR1 LNHDA, CDR2 SQIVND (reference sequence). The CDR3 spans 18 residues. Trimming pared 7 bases from V and 0 bases from J, leaving 22 bases between.